This T cell receptor (beta chain) was captured in a study of siplizumab effects on memory and regulatory T cells. General observations from the study: Alloreactive sequences that could be traced to unstimulated CD4+ memory cells showed a significant reduction under siplizumab. Few alloreactive clones mapped to unstimulated subsets. Major contributors to the alloresponse seemed to be naive T cells, which also appeared more diverse than memory cells. Controls had 26.9% Treg-derived mappable alloreactive CD4+ clones on average, versus approximately 70% with siplizumab.

The assay was immunoSEQ multiplex PCR, and TCRdb's table has in-frame clones only and misses some. The sample contains over 80,000 clones, approximately 86% of which appear only once. Germline assignment: CDR1 MNHNS and CDR2 SASEGT. This CDR3 is built from 13 residues. Trimming at V came to 4 bases and at J to 3 bases, leaving 3 bases not matched to a gene. Note on this clone: Its antigen is still unknown.

Sequenced input: Tregs sorted from blood. V gene TRBV6-1 combines with J gene TRBJ2-7, with 7 positions matching TRBD2. This clonotype originated in a human donor in good health. The CDR3 here is CASSAREVYEQYF. The CDR3 DNA sequence: TGTGCCAGCAGTGCCCGGGAGGTCTACGAGCAGTACTTC.